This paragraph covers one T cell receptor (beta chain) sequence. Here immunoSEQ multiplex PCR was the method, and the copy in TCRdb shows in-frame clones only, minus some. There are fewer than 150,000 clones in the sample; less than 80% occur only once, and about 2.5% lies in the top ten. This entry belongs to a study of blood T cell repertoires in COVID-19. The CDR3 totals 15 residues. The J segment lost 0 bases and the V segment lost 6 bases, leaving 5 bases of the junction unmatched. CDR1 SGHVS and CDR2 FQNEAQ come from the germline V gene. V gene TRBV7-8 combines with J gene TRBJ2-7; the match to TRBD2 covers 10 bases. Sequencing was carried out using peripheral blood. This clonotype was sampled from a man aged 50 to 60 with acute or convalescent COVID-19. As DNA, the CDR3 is TGTGCCAGCAGTTCGAGCGGGGGGGCCTCCTACGAGCAGTACTTC. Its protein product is CASSSSGGASYEQYF.